What follows are 5 T cell receptor beta chains derived from one specimen sequenced in a study of T cells in Graves' hyperthyroidism and ophthalmopathy. The source material, RNA transcripts, was used to amplify TCR beta CDR3 regions. RT-PCR in the first round (using the HTBI primer set) targeted the TCR CDR3. TCRdb passed the multiplex PCR reads through MiXCR, listing each CDR3 protein once. The table has some 620,000 distinct CDR3 sequences, around 15% seen once. Sequenced material: blood. These receptors were obtained from a woman in her thirties with Graves' hyperthyroidism.

In this sample, this clonotype turned up a few times. This sequence joins TRBV29-1 and TRBJ1-5; D is undetermined. The CDR3 is 12 amino acids. Germline assignment: CDR1 SQVTM and CDR2 ANQGSEA. V dropped 7 bases and J dropped 2 bases, with 9 bases sitting between them. The CDR3, as DNA: TGCAGCGCCGTATATGGCAATCAGCCCCAGCATTTT. Its protein product is CSAVYGNQPQHF.

This clonotype has a handful of counts. CDR3 protein: CATSDPDRSYEQYF. Here the CDR3 DNA reads TGTGCCACCAGTGATCCGGACAGAAGCTACGAGCAGTACTTC. The rearrangement links TRBV24-1 to TRBJ2-7, with TRBD1 as a possible D gene (6 bases). V was trimmed by 3 bases and J by 3 bases, leaving 11 bases between them. This CDR3 region has 14 residues. Germline-derived CDR1 and CDR2 are KGHDR and SFDVKD.

This clonotype was seen a few times. V gene TRBV5-1 combines with J gene TRBJ1-1, with a weak D call TRBD1 (5 bases). Trimming pared 1 base from V and 5 bases from J, leaving 15 bases between. CDR3 length: 15 amino acids. CDR1 SGHRS and CDR2 YFSETQ come from the germline V gene. The CDR3 DNA reads TGCGCCAGCAGCTTGCTGGTCGGGGGAGTTACTGAAGCTTTCTTT. This codes for CASSLLVGGVTEAFF.

The sample holds many counts of this clonotype. V is TRBV28 and J is TRBJ2-1; the match to TRBD2 covers 8 bases. Germline CDR1 reads MDHEN; CDR2 reads SYDVKM. V shed 7 bases and J 6 bases; nucleotides not matched to a gene: 5. The CDR3 length is 13 residues. CDR3 protein: CASNPGGLNEQFF. In DNA form, the CDR3 reads TGTGCCAGCAATCCGGGAGGGCTCAATGAGCAGTTCTTC.

This clonotype was counted ten times or more. The V and J genes are TRBV20-1 and TRBJ2-3; 7 nucleotides agree with TRBD2. After removal of 4 bases from V and 8 bases from J, the junction contained 21 bases not matched to a gene. The germline V gene encodes CDR1 DFQATT and CDR2 SNEGSKA (reference sequence). The CDR3 consists of 17 residues. This CDR3 is CSATVGYGRMGEATQYF. CDR3 coding DNA: TGCAGTGCTACGGTGGGATACGGGAGGATGGGGGAGGCTACGCAGTATTTT.